Presented here are 17 T cell receptor beta chains from one specimen sequenced in a study of OX40 agonist ivuxolimab in advanced cancers. Assay used: immunoSEQ multiplex PCR; TCRdb lists only in-frame clones, some missing. Of 30,000 to 45,000 clones listed, roughly 84% are singletons. This specimen was CD4+ or CD8+ T cells sorted from blood, taken in a trial of the OX40 agonist ivuxolimab. These TCRs come from an adult with an advanced solid tumor such as melanoma, head and neck, liver or kidney cancer.

The rearrangement joins TRBV7-9 to TRBJ2-7; D unresolved. V was shortened by 1 base and J by 0 bases, with 16 bases between the two germline ends. From germline, CDR1 is SEHNR and CDR2 FQNEAQ (reference sequence). The CDR3 runs 17 residues. The CDR3 DNA follows: TGTGCCAGCAGCTTAGACAAGGCCTCTATTCTCTCCTACGAGCAGTACTTC. Amino acid sequence: CASSLDKASILSYEQYF.

With respect to this clone: Other DNA variants within this sample encode the same CDR3. The rearrangement uses TRBV19 and TRBJ1-5; 7 nucleotides agree with TRBD1. The V gene end was trimmed by 3 bases and the J gene end by 4 bases; junction bases not matched to a gene: 3. This CDR3 contains 14 residues. Germline CDR1 reads LNHDA; CDR2 reads SQIVND (reference sequence). The CDR3, as DNA: TGTGCCAGTAGTATCGACAGGGTTAATCAGCCCCAGCATTTT. This sequence encodes CASSIDRVNQPQHF.

The J gene is TRBJ2-1, the V gene TRBV5-1; tentatively, D is TRBD2 (5 bases). The CDR3 sequence is 14 residues long. The V gene lost 4 bases and the J gene lost 4 bases, with 12 bases spanning the gap. Germline V gene sequence: CDR1 SGHRS, CDR2 YFSETQ. CDR3 bases: TGCGCCAGCAGCCGGACGGACTCTTACAATGAGCAGTTCTTC. It specifies CASSRTDSYNEQFF.

In DNA, the CDR3 is TGTGCCAGCAGCCCCCCGAGAGTATCGAGCACAGATACGCAGTATTTT. Protein: CASSPPRVSSTDTQYF. The chain recombines TRBV7-9 with TRBJ2-3; D not resolved. The CDR3 contains 16 residues. Germline V gene sequence: CDR1 SEHNR, CDR2 FQNEAQ (reference sequence). Deletions cut 5 bases from V and 0 bases from J, with 15 bases between.

The chain employs TRBV5-1 and TRBJ2-7; D uncertain. Germline assignment: CDR1 SGHRS and CDR2 YFSETQ. Deletions cut 3 bases from V and 1 base from J, with 17 bases between. The CDR3 spans 16 residues. The DNA for the CDR3 is TGCGCCAGCAGCTCCGAACCCCCCGGACGGTCCTACGAGCAGTACTTC. This sequence encodes CASSSEPPGRSYEQYF.

The chain carries TRBV2 and TRBJ1-2, with D unresolved. Germline-derived CDR1 and CDR2 are SNHLY and FYNNEI. The CDR3 runs 12 residues. V lost 3 bases to trimming and J lost 5 bases, with 7 bases between them. The DNA for the CDR3 is TGTGCCAGCAGTGACAGTGGGTATGGCTACACCTTC. This codes for CASSDSGYGYTF. The full variable domain, rest sourced from reference TRBV2 and TRBJ1-2, is EPEVTQTPSHQVTQMGQEVILRCVPISNHLYFYWYRQILGQKVEFLVSFYNNEISEKSEIFDDQFSVERPDGSNFTLKIRSTKLEDSAMYFCASSDSGYGYTFGSGTRLTVV.

CDR3 loop: CASSVAGSGEQFF. In nucleotides, the CDR3 is TGTGCCAGCAGCGTAGCAGGGTCTGGGGAGCAGTTCTTC. The genes are TRBV5-6 and TRBJ2-1; the D gene is possibly TRBD1 (5 bases). The germline V and J ends were trimmed by 4 bases and 10 bases, with 15 bases remaining between them. CDR3 length equals 13 residues. In germline, CDR1 is SGHDT, CDR2 YYEEEE.

A remark on this clone: A read error may account for a junction end that differs from germline. The rearrangement joins TRBV4-3 to TRBJ2-7; D is possibly TRBD1 (6 bases). The CDR3 extends over 15 amino acids. CDR1 and CDR2 (germline): LGHNA, YSLEER. CDR3 protein: CASSLNDRRPYEQYF. CDR3 DNA: TGCGCCAGCAGCCTAAACGACAGGCGACCCTATGAGCAGTACTTC.

A word on this clone: An end of the junction differs from the germline gene, which may be a read error. V is TRBV7-7 and J is TRBJ2-3; the D gene is possibly TRBD2 (6 bases). The CDR3 spans 15 residues. The germline V gene encodes CDR1 SSHAT and CDR2 FNYEAQ (reference sequence). CDR3 region: CASSLGIRRGDTQYF. The DNA of the CDR3 is TGTGCTAGCAGCTTGGGGATCAGGCGGGGCGATACGCAGTATTTT. Supplemented by reference TRBV7-7 and TRBJ2-3, the full variable domain reads GAGVSQSPRYKVTKRGQDVTLRCDPISSHATLYWYQQALGQGPEFLTYFNYEAQPDKSGLPSDRFSAERPEGSISTLTIQRTEQRDSAMYRCASSLGIRRGDTQYFGPGTRLTVL.

The CDR3 is CASSLVSRANQPQHF. CDR3 DNA sequence: TGTGCCAGCAGTTTAGTCTCGAGGGCCAATCAGCCCCAGCATTTT. The chain joins TRBV27 to TRBJ1-5; D not certain. The ends were cut back, 2 bases at V and 3 bases at J, with 11 bases in the middle. CDR3 length equals 15 residues. Germline V gene sequence: CDR1 MNHEY, CDR2 SMNVEV (reference sequence).

The chain joins TRBV12-5 to TRBJ1-1, with 12 bases aligning to TRBD1. Per germline, CDR1 LGHNT and CDR2 FRNRAP. V lost 0 bases, J lost 4 bases, and 9 bases stayed unmatched. The CDR3 totals 18 residues. The CDR3 DNA reads as TGTGCTAGTGGTTTGGTACCAAGTGGGACAGGGGGCATCACTGAAGCTTTCTTT. Translated: CASGLVPSGTGGITEAFF.

This chain's CDR3 is CASSPTSGGYNEQFF. CDR3 DNA: TGTGCCAGCAGCCCAACTAGCGGGGGGTACAATGAGCAGTTCTTC. V usage is TRBV7-3 and J usage is TRBJ2-1; 12 bases agree with TRBD2. V dropped 5 bases and J dropped 4; count of bases not matched to a gene: 3. The CDR3 loop spans 15 amino acids. Germline V gene sequence: CDR1 SGHTA, CDR2 FQGTGA.

The chain links TRBV11-2 to TRBJ2-3, with a possible D match to TRBD2 (6 bases). The CDR3 length is 14 residues. The V and J ends lost 3 bases and 6 bases respectively, with 13 bases between them. Germline CDR1 reads SGHAT; CDR2 reads FQNNGV. The CDR3 reads CASSFAWGDDTQYF. The CDR3 DNA follows: TGTGCCAGCAGCTTCGCGTGGGGGGATGATACGCAGTATTTT.

The chain uses TRBV5-1 and TRBJ2-1, with TRBD1 matching 8 bases. From germline, CDR1 is SGHRS and CDR2 YFSETQ. Germline trimming cut 4 bases from V and 5 bases from J; bases unmatched to any gene: 5. The CDR3 runs 14 residues. The DNA for the CDR3 is TGCGCCAGCAGCGCCGGACAGGGAGACAATGAGCAGTTCTTC. Its translation: CASSAGQGDNEQFF.

The V gene is TRBV27, the J gene TRBJ2-1; 8 nucleotides line up with TRBD1. Trimming cost V 3 bases and J 6 bases; bases outside gene matches: 7. This CDR3 region has 15 residues. Germline V gene lookup returns CDR1 MNHEY and CDR2 SMNVEV (reference sequence). The CDR3 reads CASSLAGGAGNEQFF. The CDR3 DNA is TGTGCCAGCAGTTTGGCAGGGGGCGCGGGCAATGAGCAGTTCTTC.

The chain recombines TRBV27 with TRBJ2-5, with 8 bases matching TRBD1. V shed 1 base, J shed 3 bases, and the junction held 1 base outside the gene matches. The CDR3 contains 14 residues. Germline V lookup: CDR1 MNHEY, CDR2 SMNVEV (reference sequence). The CDR3 sequence: CASSLLGQEETQYF. The CDR3 DNA reads as TGTGCCAGCAGTTTATTGGGACAGGAAGAGACCCAGTACTTC.

The rearrangement joins TRBV6-4 to TRBJ1-6; 9 bases line up with TRBD1. V dropped 6 bases and J dropped 6; count of bases not matched to a gene: 15. This CDR3 spans 18 amino acids. CDR1 MRHNA and CDR2 SNTAGT come from the germline V gene. The CDR3 coding sequence is TGTGCCAGCAGCGAAAGGGGACAGGGTGTGATACCTAATTCACCCCTCCACTTT. Translated, it gives CASSERGQGVIPNSPLHF.